The text below deals with one TCR beta chain. Its antigen remains undetermined. One base away there is no much larger clone; base qualities are not given. The cysteine opens and the phenylalanine closes a CDR3 of 16 amino acids. Only the CDR3 portion is preserved as DNA: 48 bases, with reading frame beginning at the first base. Sequences MRHNA (CDR1) and SNTAGT (CDR2) are obtained from the germline V gene. Trimming takes 5 bases from V and 0 bases from J, and the germline ends sit 14 bases apart. These data originate in a study of T cell repertoires in cytomegalovirus infection (dated by TCRdb to between 2018 and 2021). Study-level background: Donor HLA type was relevant to the analysis, because carriage of CMV infection together with the matching HLA type was indicated by public TCR beta signatures. What the research found in general, with its limitations: Carriers of CMV infection plus the relevant HLA type were discriminated by the cumulative frequency of public TCR beta family members in the study cohort and in an independent roughly 340-donor cohort. The ex vivo response was dominated by HLA-C-restricted CMV-specific TCR beta clonotypes, which also provided the single most frequent clonotype in two of eight donors.

Sequencing used an Illumina HiSeq 1500. TCRdb redid the processing of the public reads, applying fastp at Q25 and MiXCR, and retained in-frame beta chains. When rows share a CDR3 protein, they turn into one entry using the most common DNA and genes. Recorded for this sample are 600,000 to 800,000 distinct CDR3 sequences; roughly 24% of them occurred a single time. Around 7.6% of the sample lies in the top ten. The receptor's source is a human donor in good health (CMV status not recorded). Some clones in this sample may be carry-over from other donors' samples. Specimen: CD8+ T cells from PBMCs. This chain joins TRBV6-4 to TRBJ2-1; TRBD2 could be the D gene, as 5 bases match. Read as DNA, the sequence is TGTGCCAGCAGTACCCTAGCAGAGAGCTCCTACAATGAGCAGTTCTTC. Translated, it reads CASSTLAESSYNEQFF.